These 30 T cell receptor beta chains were sequenced from one sample in a study of vaccination effects on CD4 cells after COVID-19. Data came from immunoSEQ multiplex PCR; TCRdb stores just in-frame clones and leaves some out. This repertoire shows just under 65,000 clones, 75% found once; its top ten account for roughly 3.5%. Prior to sequencing, the ViraFEST assay stimulated PBMC with viral peptide pools, which expanded the antigen-specific CD4+ T cells. Subsequent to 10 days of culture, CD4+ T cells were isolated. All vaccine recipients tested negative for nucleocapsid antibodies and had never contracted SARS-CoV-2 infection. Their specific antigens are unknown. This specimen was CD4+ T cells from PBMCs cultured with HCoV-OC43 spike peptides, taken before COVID-19 vaccination. The subset denotes: HCoV-OC43 spike overlapping peptide pool stimulation. These receptors were taken from a human donor who received a COVID-19 vaccine.

This chain uses TRBV7-9 with TRBJ2-2; the D is unclear. The CDR3 totals 13 residues. Trimming took off 7 bases at V and 7 bases at J, with 13 bases between the two ends. Germline CDR1 reads SEHNR; CDR2 reads FQNEAQ (reference sequence). In nucleotides, the CDR3 is TGTGCCAGCACGCCGAACTCGGTCGGGGAGCTGTTTTTT. Its protein product is CASTPNSVGELFF. The whole variable domain, remainder taken from reference TRBV7-9 and TRBJ2-2, is DTGVSQNPRHKITKRGQNVTFRCDPISEHNRLYWYRQTLGQGPEFLTYFQNEAQLEKSRLLSDRFSAERPKGSFSTLEIQRTEQGDSAMYLCASTPNSVGELFFGEGSRLTVL.

The rearrangement uses TRBV18 and TRBJ1-1, with D uncertain. CDR3 length: 15 amino acids. Germline V gene data show CDR1 as KGHSH and CDR2 as LQKENI. V shed 2 bases and J shed 1 base, with 11 bases lying between them. Written as DNA, the CDR3 is TGTGCCAGCTCACCAATGACCGCCCAGAACACTGAAGCTTTCTTT. Protein: CASSPMTAQNTEAFF.

This chain links TRBV6-5 with TRBJ2-1, with 8 bases fitting TRBD1. Germline CDR1 MNHEY, CDR2 SVGAGI. This CDR3 region has 14 residues. The junction had 8 bases not matched to a gene; V was cut back by 5 bases and J by 8 bases. This chain's CDR3 is CASSLRTGFDEQFF. DNA of the CDR3: TGTGCCAGCAGTCTACGGACAGGGTTCGATGAGCAGTTCTTC.

The rearrangement uses TRBV6-2 or TRBV6-3 and TRBJ2-5; D uncertain. Per germline, CDR1 MNHEY and CDR2 SVGEGT. V was shortened by 5 bases and J by 9 bases, with 13 bases between the two germline ends. The CDR3 runs to 12 residues. The CDR3 nucleotides read TGTGCCAGCAGTCCCCTTCCCGAGCCCCAGTACTTC. Translation gives CASSPLPEPQYF.

The gene calls are TRBV27 and TRBJ2-7, with D maybe TRBD2 (5 bases). Germline CDR1 reads MNHEY; CDR2 reads SMNVEV (reference sequence). Trimming removed 5 bases from V and 11 bases from J, with 19 bases in between. The CDR3 consists of 13 residues. The CDR3 bases are TGTGCCAGCAGTGACACATCATGGGAGAGGAAGTACGTC. Amino acids: CASSDTSWERKYV.

This clone appeared a single time. This chain links TRBV19 with TRBJ2-3; 9 bases line up with TRBD1. V shed 0 bases and J 4 bases; nucleotides not matched to a gene: 8. CDR1 and CDR2 (germline): LNHDA, SQIVND (reference sequence). This CDR3 region has 17 residues. The DNA for the CDR3 is TGTGCCAGTAGTATAGATGGGCAGGGGACAGGGTCAGATACGCAGTATTTT. Translation: CASSIDGQGTGSDTQYF.

V usage is TRBV5-1 and J usage is TRBJ2-3; TRBD1 matches 10 bases. Germline V gene lookup returns CDR1 SGHRS and CDR2 YFSETQ. Losses at the gene ends were 6 bases for V and 1 base for J; bases not matched to a gene: 5. The CDR3 has 15 residues. For the CDR3, the DNA is TGCGCCAGCACGTTAGGGACAGGGGGCACAGATACGCAGTATTTT. It specifies CASTLGTGGTDTQYF.

This clone appeared a few times. This chain connects TRBV25-1 to TRBJ1-3; TRBD1 is a possible D gene (5 bases). The CDR3 extends over 15 amino acids. In germline, CDR1 is MGHDK, CDR2 SYGVNS. V dropped 3 bases and J dropped 4 bases, with 13 bases sitting between them. CDR3 DNA: TGTGCCAGCAGTGATCCCAGGGAATCCGGAAACACCATATATTTT. Its protein is CASSDPRESGNTIYF.

The rearrangement links TRBV6-5 to TRBJ1-1; weak D call: TRBD1 (5 bases). V gave up 0 bases and J gave up 7 bases, with 15 bases separating them. CDR3 length equals 15 residues. Germline V gene lookup returns CDR1 MNHEY and CDR2 SVGAGI. This CDR3 reads CASSYSTSTAGEAFF. The DNA of the CDR3 is TGTGCCAGCAGTTACTCCACCTCGACAGCCGGTGAAGCTTTCTTT.

This rearrangement joins TRBV5-1 to TRBJ2-6; D may correspond to TRBD1 or TRBD2 (6 bases each). The CDR3 runs 16 residues. Trimming stripped 4 bases from V and 3 bases from J, with 14 bases between. CDR1 is SGHRS, CDR2 YFSETQ, per germline. The CDR3 nucleotides are TGCGCCAGCAGCCCAATGGGGGGCTTTGGGGCCAACGTCCTGACTTTC. Translated: CASSPMGGFGANVLTF.

The chain employs TRBV6-1 and TRBJ2-3; 10 bases map to TRBD1. CDR1 and CDR2 (germline): MNHNS, SASEGT. The length of the CDR3 is 17 residues. The J segment lost 6 bases and the V segment lost 3 bases, leaving 12 bases of the junction unmatched. The CDR3 DNA is TGTGCCAGCAGTGACCGTGAGGGACAGGGGAGCGTCGATACGCAGTATTTT. Protein product: CASSDREGQGSVDTQYF.

The chain employs TRBV6-6 and TRBJ1-6; D gene ambiguous. The CDR3 extends over 16 amino acids. Germline-derived CDR1 and CDR2 are MNHNY and SVGAGI (reference sequence). V was clipped by 2 bases and J by 0 bases, with 8 bases between them. The CDR3 reads CASSYPESSYNSPLHF. DNA for the CDR3: TGTGCCAGCAGTTACCCAGAGAGCTCCTATAATTCACCCCTCCACTTT.

This clone came up a few times. Other nucleotide sequences from this sample produce the same CDR3. The chain joins TRBV5-8 to TRBJ1-1; D is perhaps TRBD1 (5 bases). This CDR3 contains 11 residues. Germline V gives CDR1 SGHTS, CDR2 YDEGEE. Trimming took off 7 bases at V and 5 bases at J, with 9 bases between the two ends. The CDR3 here is CASPGGTEAFF. CDR3 in DNA: TGTGCCAGCCCGGGGGGGACTGAAGCTTTCTTT.

CDR3 sequence reads: CASSPPPGRGETQYF. The CDR3 DNA reads as TGTGCCAGCTCACCACCGCCGGGCAGGGGAGAGACCCAGTACTTC. The chain couples TRBV18 to TRBJ2-5; TRBD1 is a possible D gene (6 bases). With 0 bases removed from V and 4 bases from J, the gap between germline ends came to 12 bases. The germline V gene encodes CDR1 KGHSH and CDR2 LQKENI. The CDR3 is 15 residues long. Combining the CDR3 with reference TRBV18 and TRBJ2-5 gives the whole variable domain NAGVMQNPRHLVRRRGQEARLRCSPMKGHSHVYWYRQLPEEGLKFMVYLQKENIIDESGMPKERFSAEFPKEGPSILRIQQVVRGDSAAYFCASSPPPGRGETQYFGPGTRLLVL.

This clone was picked up a small number of times. The chain joins TRBV5-4 to TRBJ1-2; 8 bases are shared with TRBD1. The germline CDR1 and CDR2 sequences are SGHNT and YYREEE (reference sequence). The V gene end was trimmed by 4 bases and the J gene end by 8 bases; junction bases not matched to a gene: 7. CDR3 length: 13 residues. CDR3 region: CASSEDRVGGYTF. The DNA of the CDR3 is TGTGCCAGCAGCGAGGACAGGGTGGGCGGCTACACCTTC. Together with reference TRBV5-4 and TRBJ1-2, the CDR3 gives the full variable domain: ETGVTQSPTHLIKTRGQQVTLRCSSQSGHNTVSWYQQALGQGPQFIFQYYREEENGRGNFPPRFSGLQFPNYSSELNVNALELDDSALYLCASSEDRVGGYTFGSGTRLTVV.

This clone was observed a few times. This rearrangement joins TRBV4-1 to TRBJ1-3, with D hard to call. Trimming stripped 0 bases from V and 5 bases from J, with 11 bases between. The CDR3 is made up of 15 amino acids. Germline CDR1 MGHRA, CDR2 YSYEKL. The CDR3 here is CASSQETEVRNTIYF. In DNA, the CDR3 is TGCGCCAGCAGCCAAGAGACCGAGGTCCGAAACACCATATATTTT.

The chain recombines TRBV10-1 with TRBJ2-5; 8 positions agree with TRBD2. The CDR3 runs to 15 residues. Per germline, CDR1 WNHNN and CDR2 SYGVQD (reference sequence). Germline trimming cut 3 bases from V and 5 bases from J; bases unmatched to any gene: 8. This CDR3 reads CASSDSGGPMETQYF. CDR3 bases: TGCGCCAGCAGTGATTCGGGGGGGCCGATGGAGACCCAGTACTTC.

This clone was detected a few times. The V call is TRBV28, the J call TRBJ2-1; D not resolved. The CDR3 has 14 amino acids. The germline V gene encodes CDR1 MDHEN and CDR2 SYDVKM. V lost 2 bases to trimming and J lost 4 bases, with 9 bases between them. In DNA form, the CDR3 reads TGTGCCAGCAGTTTAAATCCAGAATACAATGAGCAGTTCTTC. It yields the protein CASSLNPEYNEQFF.

The chain employs TRBV4-3 and TRBJ2-5; D is possibly TRBD2 (6 bases). This CDR3 is 13 amino acids long. Per germline, CDR1 LGHNA and CDR2 YSLEER. Trimming removed 4 bases at V and 2 bases at J, with 8 bases between. The DNA for the CDR3 is TGCGCCAGCAGCCCGGGACTTCAAGAGACCCAGTACTTC. This encodes CASSPGLQETQYF.

Only one count was recorded for this clone. CDR3 loop: CASSRELAYNEQFF. The CDR3 DNA is TGCGCCAGCAGTCGTGAACTAGCCTACAATGAGCAGTTCTTC. The chain recombines TRBV10-1 with TRBJ2-1; maybe TRBD2 (5 bases). V was clipped by 5 bases and J by 2 bases, with 10 bases between them. The CDR3 totals 14 residues. Germline values: CDR1 WNHNN, CDR2 SYGVQD (reference sequence).

The rearrangement links TRBV24-1 to TRBJ1-2; D might be TRBD1 (5 bases). Germline CDR1 reads KGHDR; CDR2 reads SFDVKD. There are 13 residues in the CDR3. Trimming pared 4 bases from V and 8 bases from J, leaving 13 bases between. As DNA, the CDR3 is TGTGCCACCAGTGACCCCGGGGGGTTAGGCTACACCTTC. Amino acids: CATSDPGGLGYTF.

This chain links TRBV4-1 with TRBJ1-2; D ambiguous. Germline CDR1 MGHRA, CDR2 YSYEKL. The length of the CDR3 is 14 residues. The germline V and J ends were trimmed by 4 bases and 4 bases, with 13 bases remaining between them. The CDR3 bases are TGCGCCAGCAGCCCCCCGCAGGTCCCCTATGGCTACACCTTC. Translating gives CASSPPQVPYGYTF.

This clone was detected a few times. V and J are TRBV25-1 and TRBJ2-2, with D perhaps given as TRBD1 or TRBD2 (5 bases each). Trimming took 6 bases from V and 3 from J, leaving 23 bases between them. There are 18 residues in the CDR3. In germline, CDR1 is MGHDK, CDR2 SYGVNS. DNA for the CDR3: TGTGCCAGCAGACCCAAGGTTAAGGGGAGTAATGACACCGGGGAGCTGTTTTTT. As protein: CASRPKVKGSNDTGELFF. Full variable domain (rest looked up from reference TRBV25-1 and TRBJ2-2): EADIYQTPRYLVIGTGKKITLECSQTMGHDKMYWYQQDPGMELHLIHYSYGVNSTEKGDLSSESTVSRIRTEHFPLTLESARPSHTSQYLCASRPKVKGSNDTGELFFGEGSRLTVL.

The J gene is TRBJ2-7, the V gene TRBV2, with TRBD1 identical over 8 bases. The trim removed 3 bases at V and 5 bases at J, leaving 6 bases unmatched. This CDR3 is 14 amino acids long. Germline CDR1 reads SNHLY; CDR2 reads FYNNEI. The CDR3 loop reads CASSERRQGHEQYV. Written as DNA, the CDR3 is TGTGCCAGCAGTGAGAGGCGACAGGGGCACGAGCAGTACGTC.

The J gene is TRBJ1-5, the V gene TRBV5-5; D unresolved. V was trimmed by 2 bases and J by 6 bases, leaving 9 bases between them. CDR1 and CDR2 (germline): SGHKS, YYEKEE (reference sequence). The CDR3 has 13 residues. The CDR3 coding sequence is TGTGCCAGCAGCTTCTCTAGTAGTCAGCCCCAGCATTTT. As protein: CASSFSSSQPQHF.

This clone was observed a single time. This chain's CDR3 is CSALDGYEQFF. CDR3 coding DNA: TGCAGTGCTTTGGATGGGTATGAGCAGTTCTTC. The rearrangement joins TRBV20-1 to TRBJ2-1; no clear D. The CDR3 is made up of 11 amino acids. V was pared by 5 bases and J by 8 bases, with 10 bases between. Looked up from germline, CDR1 is DFQATT and CDR2 is SNEGSKA (reference sequence).

The V call is TRBV7-7, the J call TRBJ2-5; possibly TRBD1 for D (5 bases). This CDR3 spans 13 amino acids. CDR1 and CDR2 from the germline V gene are SSHAT and FNYEAQ (reference sequence). Trimming removed 6 bases at V and 2 bases at J, with 10 bases between. The CDR3 loop reads CASSPGLQETQYF. As DNA, the CDR3 is TGTGCCAGCAGTCCAGGGTTGCAAGAGACCCAGTACTTC.

The gene calls are TRBV5-4 and TRBJ2-5; the D gene could be TRBD1 or TRBD2 (6 bases each). V gave up 0 bases and J gave up 7 bases, with 16 bases separating them. CDR1 and CDR2 (germline): SGHNT, YYREEE (reference sequence). The length of the CDR3 is 15 residues. CDR3 in amino acids: CASSLAEGGLGTQYF. In DNA, the CDR3 is TGTGCCAGCAGCTTGGCCGAGGGGGGCCTAGGGACCCAGTACTTC. Full variable domain (missing parts from reference TRBV5-4 and TRBJ2-5): ETGVTQSPTHLIKTRGQQVTLRCSSQSGHNTVSWYQQALGQGPQFIFQYYREEENGRGNFPPRFSGLQFPNYSSELNVNALELDDSALYLCASSLAEGGLGTQYFGPGTRLLVL.

The chain employs TRBV5-5 and TRBJ1-2; D is ambiguous. V lost 4 bases and J 4 bases, leaving 8 bases between the germline ends. CDR3 size: 12 residues. Germline V gene lookup returns CDR1 SGHKS and CDR2 YYEKEE (reference sequence). CDR3 in DNA: TGTGCCAGCAGCATATCCTTCTATGGCTACACCTTC. Translation: CASSISFYGYTF.

The rearrangement joins TRBV5-1 to TRBJ2-2, with D perhaps TRBD1 (6 bases). The germline CDR1 and CDR2 sequences are SGHRS and YFSETQ. CDR3 length: 14 amino acids. V shed 9 bases and J shed 3 bases, with 15 bases lying between them. The CDR3 reads CAIKPGVDTGELFF. The CDR3 DNA reads TGCGCCATCAAGCCAGGGGTGGACACCGGGGAGCTGTTTTTT.